The next 4 T cell receptor beta chains were all read from a single sample in a study of blood T cells in healthy people across ages. PCR was performed a second time for about 6 to 12 cycles using a sample-barcoded 5' primer and a J-beta primer mix. TCRdb re-called the 5' RACE reads with MiXCR, one entry per CDR3 protein. The table lists fewer than 1,000,000 distinct CDR3 sequences, under 45% of them singletons. The specimen was blood. The receptors stem from a man in his 60s in good health.

This rearrangement joins TRBV20-1 to TRBJ1-1; 7 positions match TRBD1. Germline assignment: CDR1 DFQATT and CDR2 SNEGSKA (reference sequence). V gave up 5 bases and J gave up 11 bases; unmatched junction bases: 8. The CDR3 has 11 residues. The CDR3 reads CSASTGIAAFF. DNA for the CDR3: TGCAGTGCTTCGACAGGGATTGCGGCTTTCTTT.

The genes are TRBV28 and TRBJ2-7; D possibly uses TRBD1 or TRBD2 (5 bases each). Trimming cost V 9 bases and J 2 bases, with 11 bases left between them. This CDR3 has 12 residues. Germline lookup yields CDR1 MDHEN and CDR2 SYDVKM. For the CDR3, the DNA is TGTGCCAGTACCCGGGGCCCCTACGAGCAGTACTTC. It codes for CASTRGPYEQYF.

The genes are TRBV24-1 and TRBJ2-1, with D perhaps TRBD2 (5 bases). The V gene lost 8 bases and the J gene lost 1 base, with 8 bases spanning the gap. The germline CDR1 and CDR2 sequences are KGHDR and SFDVKD. The CDR3 is 13 residues long. The CDR3 DNA reads as TGTGCCACCACCGGAGGTTCCTACAATGAGCAGTTCTTC. It specifies CATTGGSYNEQFF.

This clonotype was seen many times. V and J are TRBV4-3 and TRBJ2-7, with 7 bases fitting TRBD1. CDR1 is LGHNA, CDR2 YSLEER, per germline. The CDR3 is 15 amino acids. Trimming removed 1 base from V and 0 bases from J; junction bases left unmatched: 3. CDR3 DNA sequence: TGCGCCAGCAGCCAAGGGACAGGAGCCTCCTACGAGCAGTACTTC. Protein sequence: CASSQGTGASYEQYF.